Each of the 18 T cell receptor beta chains below was sequenced from the same sample in a study of cytomegalovirus exposure and HLA in healthy donors (dated by TCRdb to about 2017). The library was produced with the immunoSEQ multiplex PCR assay. A mixture of 60 forward primers for TCR Vbeta segments and 13 reverse primers for TCR Jbeta segments was used in the multiplex PCR. Here the immuneACCESS table is served through TCRdb, limited to in-frame sequences with V and J called. Missing clones are a known gap in these copies; in checked studies unresolved V genes cover under half, and the rest lacks a known reason. The sample includes 150,000 to 200,000 clones, with roughly 80% observed a single time. The top ten hold under 15% of the sample. Material for sequencing was PBMCs. All receptors come from a woman between 40 and 55 years old in good health and CMV-seronegative.

The V and J genes are TRBV28 and TRBJ2-5; TRBD1 matches 8 bases. J lost 5 bases, V lost 7 bases, and 18 bases had no gene match. The CDR3 is 17 amino acids. The germline gives CDR1 MDHEN, CDR2 SYDVKM. The CDR3 DNA is TGTGCCAGCACCCCTCACTCAGGGACAGGATTTGATGAGACCCAGTACTTC. Amino acid sequence: CASTPHSGTGFDETQYF.

The chain's CDR3 is CASSQRTPYNEQFF. CDR3 DNA: TGTGCCAGCAGCCAGCGAACCCCCTACAATGAGCAGTTCTTC. The rearrangement joins TRBV2 to TRBJ2-1; D is unclear. Germline CDR1 reads SNHLY; CDR2 reads FYNNEI. V lost 6 bases to trimming and J lost 2 bases, with 11 bases between them. The CDR3 extends over 14 amino acids.

This clone was seen once. This chain joins TRBV28 and TRBJ2-7, with no clear D. Per germline, CDR1 MDHEN and CDR2 SYDVKM. The length of the CDR3 is 12 residues. V lost 8 bases and J lost 2, with 10 bases in between. The CDR3 here is CASEPGTYEQYF. DNA for the CDR3: TGTGCCAGCGAACCGGGTACCTACGAGCAGTACTTC.

The rearrangement uses TRBV5-6 and TRBJ1-1, with D unclear. The germline V and J ends were trimmed by 1 base and 4 bases, with 8 bases remaining between them. Germline values: CDR1 SGHDT, CDR2 YYEEEE. The CDR3 has 13 residues. The CDR3 protein is CASSLRESTEAFF. The CDR3 coding sequence is TGTGCCAGCAGCTTGCGGGAAAGCACTGAAGCTTTCTTT.

The rearrangement uses TRBV6-4 and TRBJ2-1; D perhaps matches TRBD2 (7 bases). The germline V gene encodes CDR1 MRHNA and CDR2 SNTAGT. Trimming cost V 8 bases and J 8 bases, with 25 bases left between them. The CDR3 sequence is 16 residues long. CDR3 coding DNA: TGTGCCAGCCGTAAGCTCGGGGGGCCAACCCCCCATGAGCAGTTCTTC. This translates into CASRKLGGPTPHEQFF.

This chain connects TRBV27 to TRBJ1-4; D is uncertain. This CDR3 is built from 14 residues. The germline gives CDR1 MNHEY, CDR2 SMNVEV (reference sequence). Trimming took 5 bases from V and 0 from J, leaving 7 bases between them. The CDR3 loop is CASSPVATNEKLFF. Here the CDR3 DNA reads TGTGCCAGCAGTCCAGTTGCAACTAATGAAAAACTGTTTTTT. Filled out from reference TRBV27 and TRBJ1-4, the complete variable domain reads EAQVTQNPRYLITVTGKKLTVTCSQNMNHEYMSWYRQDPGLGLRQIYYSMNVEVTDKGDVPEGYKVSRKEKRNFPLILESPSPNQTSLYFCASSPVATNEKLFFGSGTQLSVL.

The chain links TRBV7-9 to TRBJ2-1; tentatively, D is TRBD2 (5 bases). The CDR3 totals 14 residues. The germline CDR1 and CDR2 sequences are SEHNR and FQNEAQ (reference sequence). V was trimmed by 4 bases and J by 3 bases, leaving 10 bases between them. The CDR3 protein is CASSSLLDYNEQFF. The CDR3, as DNA: TGTGCCAGCAGCTCTTTACTAGACTACAATGAGCAGTTCTTC.

The CDR3 DNA is TGTGCCAGCAGCGAGAACCGGGACAGGGGGCTTCAAGCTTTCTTT. It is translated as CASSENRDRGLQAFF. The chain carries TRBV5-4 and TRBJ1-1, with 12 bases identical to TRBD1. Germline trimming cut 4 bases from V and 9 bases from J; bases unmatched to any gene: 10. There are 15 residues in the CDR3. Germline values: CDR1 SGHNT, CDR2 YYREEE (reference sequence).

This clone was observed once. The chain carries TRBV30 and TRBJ1-3; TRBD1 might be the D (5 bases). Between the trimmed V and J ends, which lost 4 bases and 0 bases, there was a span of 19 bases. This CDR3 comprises 17 residues. Looked up from germline, CDR1 is GTSNPN and CDR2 is SVGIG (reference sequence). In DNA, the CDR3 is TGTGCCTGGACTCCCCGGAAGGGGTACGACTCTGGAAACACCATATATTTT. Its translation is CAWTPRKGYDSGNTIYF.

The chain carries TRBV29-1 and TRBJ2-1, with 9 bases identical to TRBD2. The CDR3 contains 14 residues. The junction had 4 bases not matched to a gene; V was cut back by 3 bases and J by 4 bases. The germline gives CDR1 SQVTM, CDR2 ANQGSEA. The DNA for the CDR3 is TGCAGCGTTGATAAGGCGGGGGGGTACAATGAGCAGTTCTTC. It is translated as CSVDKAGGYNEQFF.

The chain couples TRBV28 to TRBJ2-7, with D maybe TRBD2 (6 bases). Deletions cut 5 bases from V and 2 bases from J, with 19 bases between. The CDR3 runs 16 residues. CDR1 and CDR2 from the germline V gene are MDHEN and SYDVKM. CDR3 in DNA: TGTGCCAGCAGTGAGCTGCGCTGGACTACGGCCTACGAGCAGTACTTC. It codes for CASSELRWTTAYEQYF.

The genes are TRBV5-1 and TRBJ2-7; D may be TRBD1 (7 bases). In germline, CDR1 is SGHRS, CDR2 YFSETQ. The V end was cut by 4 bases, the J end by 0 bases, with 14 bases between. This CDR3 has 15 amino acids. The CDR3 nucleotides read TGCGCCAGCAGCGTCGCGGGACAGAGCTCCTACGAGCAGTACTTC. Its protein is CASSVAGQSSYEQYF.

The chain is built from TRBV18 and TRBJ2-7, with 9 bases that match TRBD1. Unmatched junction bases numbered 15, after V lost 4 bases and J lost 5 bases. This CDR3 comprises 17 residues. Germline loops: CDR1 KGHSH, CDR2 LQKENI. CDR3 loop: CASSLNIPGQGSHEQYF. Written as DNA, the CDR3 is TGTGCCAGCTCACTAAATATTCCGGGACAGGGTTCCCACGAGCAGTACTTC.

The rearrangement uses TRBV5-1 and TRBJ2-2; D is unresolved. V lost 1 base and J lost 1, with 5 bases in between. Germline V gives CDR1 SGHRS, CDR2 YFSETQ. This CDR3 is 14 amino acids long. The CDR3 DNA reads as TGCGCCAGCAGCTTGAAACAGAACACCGGGGAGCTGTTTTTT. This sequence encodes CASSLKQNTGELFF.

V and J are TRBV4-1 and TRBJ2-5; 12 bases fit TRBD2. The CDR3 sequence is 17 residues long. Germline values: CDR1 MGHRA, CDR2 YSYEKL. J was trimmed by 4 bases and V by 4 bases; bases with no gene match: 10. The CDR3 loop reads CASSLPPGLAGRETQYF. The CDR3 DNA reads TGCGCCAGCAGCCTTCCCCCGGGACTAGCGGGCCGAGAGACCCAGTACTTC.

The chain links TRBV7-6 to TRBJ2-3; TRBD2 matches 7 bases. From germline, CDR1 is SGHVS and CDR2 FNYEAQ. Trimming took 5 bases from V and 0 from J; bases not matched to a gene: 8. This CDR3 has 16 amino acids. CDR3 protein: CASSPAGTPSTDTQYF. The CDR3 DNA reads TGTGCCAGCAGCCCAGCGGGGACCCCTAGCACAGATACGCAGTATTTT. Complete variable domain (other parts from reference TRBV7-6 and TRBJ2-3): GAGVSQSPRYKVTKRGQDVALRCDPISGHVSLYWYRQALGQGPEFLTYFNYEAQQDKSGLPNDRFSAERPEGSISTLTIQRTEQRDSAMYRCASSPAGTPSTDTQYFGPGTRLTVL.

The J gene is TRBJ1-1, the V gene TRBV28; weak D call: TRBD1 (6 bases). The CDR3 covers 13 residues. The germline V gene has CDR1 MDHEN and CDR2 SYDVKM. Trimming left V 8 bases short and J 4 bases short, with 14 bases between. The CDR3 is CASLGGGGTEAFF. DNA of the CDR3: TGTGCCAGCCTCGGGGGAGGGGGCACTGAAGCTTTCTTT.

The V and J genes are TRBV28 and TRBJ1-6, with D tentatively TRBD1 (5 bases). Trimming removed 2 bases at V and 3 bases at J, with 8 bases between. This CDR3 is 15 amino acids long. Germline V CDR1 and CDR2: MDHEN, SYDVKM. The CDR3 here is CASSLGADYNSPLHF. The CDR3 coding sequence is TGTGCCAGCAGTTTAGGGGCAGACTATAATTCACCCCTCCACTTT.